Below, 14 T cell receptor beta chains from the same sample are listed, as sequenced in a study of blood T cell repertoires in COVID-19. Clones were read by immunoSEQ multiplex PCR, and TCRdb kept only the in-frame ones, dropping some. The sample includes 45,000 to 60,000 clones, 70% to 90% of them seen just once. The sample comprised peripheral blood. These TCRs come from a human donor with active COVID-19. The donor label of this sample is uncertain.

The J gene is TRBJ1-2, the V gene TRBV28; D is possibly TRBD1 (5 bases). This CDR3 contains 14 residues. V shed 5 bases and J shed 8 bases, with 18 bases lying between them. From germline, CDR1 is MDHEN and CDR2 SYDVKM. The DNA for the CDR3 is TGTGCCAGCAGTCCCCCCGGGGGTTTGTTGGGCTACACCTTC. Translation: CASSPPGGLLGYTF.

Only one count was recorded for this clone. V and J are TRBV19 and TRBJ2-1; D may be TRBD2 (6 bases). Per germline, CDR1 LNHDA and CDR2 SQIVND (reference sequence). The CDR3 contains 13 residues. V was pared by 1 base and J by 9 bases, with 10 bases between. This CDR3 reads CASSIVRGGEQFF. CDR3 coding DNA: TGTGCCAGTAGTATAGTCCGGGGAGGTGAGCAGTTCTTC. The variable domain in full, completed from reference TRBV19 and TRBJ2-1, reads DGGITQSPKYLFRKEGQNVTLSCEQNLNHDAMYWYRQDPGQGLRLIYYSQIVNDFQKGDIAEGYSVSREKKESFPLTVTSAQKNPTAFYLCASSIVRGGEQFFGPGTRLTVL.

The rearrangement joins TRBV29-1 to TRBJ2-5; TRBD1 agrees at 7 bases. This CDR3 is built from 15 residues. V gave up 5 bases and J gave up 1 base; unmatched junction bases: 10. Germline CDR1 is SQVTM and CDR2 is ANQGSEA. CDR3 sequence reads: CSVSGNRGLQETQYF. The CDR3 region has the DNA TGCAGCGTTTCCGGGAATAGGGGGCTCCAAGAGACCCAGTACTTC.

The CDR3 coding sequence is TGTGCCAGCAGCTCCGGACTAGCGGGAGGACTCACCCGGGAGCAGTTCTTC. Translating gives CASSSGLAGGLTREQFF. This chain links TRBV9 with TRBJ2-1; 14 bases are shared with TRBD2. CDR1 and CDR2 from the germline V gene are SGDLS and YYNGEE. With 4 bases clipped from V and 10 bases from J, the junction kept 13 bases outside the gene matches. The CDR3 has 17 residues. The full variable domain, with the rest looked up from reference TRBV9 and TRBJ2-1, is DSGVTQTPKHLITATGQRVTLRCSPRSGDLSVYWYQQSLDQGLQFLIQYYNGEERAKGNILERFSAQQFPDLHSELNLSSLELGDSALYFCASSSGLAGGLTREQFFGPGTRLTVL.

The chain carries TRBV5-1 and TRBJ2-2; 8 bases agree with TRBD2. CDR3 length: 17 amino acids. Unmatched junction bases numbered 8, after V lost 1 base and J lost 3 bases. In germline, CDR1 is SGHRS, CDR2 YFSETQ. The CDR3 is CASSLMDTSGYTGELFF. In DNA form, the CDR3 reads TGCGCCAGCAGCTTGATGGATACTAGCGGATACACCGGGGAGCTGTTTTTT.

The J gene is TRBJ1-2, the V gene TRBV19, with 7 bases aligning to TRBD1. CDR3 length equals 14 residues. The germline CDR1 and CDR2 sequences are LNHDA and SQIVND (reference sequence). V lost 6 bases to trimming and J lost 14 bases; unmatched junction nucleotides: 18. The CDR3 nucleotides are TGTGCCAGTAGCTCCCAAGGACAGGTGAATGCGGGGACCTTC. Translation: CASSSQGQVNAGTF. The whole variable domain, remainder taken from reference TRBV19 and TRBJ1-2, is DGGITQSPKYLFRKEGQNVTLSCEQNLNHDAMYWYRQDPGQGLRLIYYSQIVNDFQKGDIAEGYSVSREKKESFPLTVTSAQKNPTAFYLCASSSQGQVNAGTFGSGTRLTVV.

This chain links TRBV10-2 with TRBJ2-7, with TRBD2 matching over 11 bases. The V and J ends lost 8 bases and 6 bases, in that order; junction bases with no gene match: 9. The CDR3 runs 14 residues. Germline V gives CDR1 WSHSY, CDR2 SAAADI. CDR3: CASCPSGGSGEQYF. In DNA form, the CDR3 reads TGCGCCAGCTGTCCTAGCGGGGGGTCTGGCGAGCAGTACTTC.

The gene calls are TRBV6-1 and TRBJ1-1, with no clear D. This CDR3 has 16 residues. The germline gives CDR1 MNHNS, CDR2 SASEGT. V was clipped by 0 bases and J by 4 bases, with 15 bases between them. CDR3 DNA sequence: TGTGCCAGCAGTGAAGCGCGGGTAGGGCCAGGCACTGAAGCTTTCTTT. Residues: CASSEARVGPGTEAFF.

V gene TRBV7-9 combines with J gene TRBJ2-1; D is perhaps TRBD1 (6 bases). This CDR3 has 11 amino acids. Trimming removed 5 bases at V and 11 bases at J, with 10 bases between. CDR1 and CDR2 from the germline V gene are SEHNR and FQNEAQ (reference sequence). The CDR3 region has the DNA TGTGCCAGCAGCATTACAGGGAAGCAGTTCTTC. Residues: CASSITGKQFF.

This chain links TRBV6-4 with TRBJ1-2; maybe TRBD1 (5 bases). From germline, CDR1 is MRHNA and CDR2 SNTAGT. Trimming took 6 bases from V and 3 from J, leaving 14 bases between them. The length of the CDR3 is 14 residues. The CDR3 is CASSPGGTHYGYTF. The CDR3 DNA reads TGTGCCAGCAGCCCGGGGGGGACCCACTATGGCTACACCTTC.

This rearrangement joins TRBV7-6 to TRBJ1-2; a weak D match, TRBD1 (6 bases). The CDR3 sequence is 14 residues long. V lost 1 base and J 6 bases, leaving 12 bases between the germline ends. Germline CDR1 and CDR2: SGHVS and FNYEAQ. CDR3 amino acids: CASSLDPGVDGYTF. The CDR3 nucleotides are TGTGCCAGCAGCTTAGACCCAGGGGTAGATGGCTACACCTTC.

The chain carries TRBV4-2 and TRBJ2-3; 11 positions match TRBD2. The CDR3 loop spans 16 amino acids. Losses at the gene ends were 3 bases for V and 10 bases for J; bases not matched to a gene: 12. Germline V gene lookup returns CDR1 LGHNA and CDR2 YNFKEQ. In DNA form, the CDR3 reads TGTGCCAGCAGCCAGGACCTAGCGGGGGGTCGTAATGCGCAGTATTTT. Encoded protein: CASSQDLAGGRNAQYF.

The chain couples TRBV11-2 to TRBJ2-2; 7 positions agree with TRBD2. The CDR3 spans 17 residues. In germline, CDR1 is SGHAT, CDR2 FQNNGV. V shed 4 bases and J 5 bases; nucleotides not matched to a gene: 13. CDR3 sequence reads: CASSSWGEGLSTGELFF. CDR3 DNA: TGTGCCAGCAGCTCCTGGGGGGAGGGCCTTAGTACCGGGGAGCTGTTTTTT. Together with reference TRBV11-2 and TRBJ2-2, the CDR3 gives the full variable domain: EAGVAQSPRYKIIEKRQSVAFWCNPISGHATLYWYQQILGQGPKLLIQFQNNGVVDDSQLPKDRFSAERLKGVDSTLKIQPAKLEDSAVYLCASSSWGEGLSTGELFFGEGSRLTVL.

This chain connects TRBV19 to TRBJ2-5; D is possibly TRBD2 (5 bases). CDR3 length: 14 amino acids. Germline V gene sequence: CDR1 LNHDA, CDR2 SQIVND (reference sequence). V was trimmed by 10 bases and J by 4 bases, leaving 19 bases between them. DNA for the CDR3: TGTGCCACCGTCGACCTTTCCGGAGGAGAGACCCAGTACTTC. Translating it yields CATVDLSGGETQYF.